The 18 T cell receptor beta chains given below trace back to one sample, sequenced in a study of blood T cell repertoires in COVID-19. Libraries were prepared by immunoSEQ multiplex PCR; TCRdb keeps only in-frame clonotypes and omits some of them. Found here are approximately 40,000 clones, approximately 91% of them singletons; the top ten hold 5.5% to 7%. Sequenced input: peripheral blood. These receptors were taken from a woman older than 75 with acute or convalescent COVID-19.

The CDR3 nucleotides read TGTGCCAGCAGCGCCCGGGTGCCGGGACTAGCGGGGATGTACGAGCAGTACTTC. It is translated as CASSARVPGLAGMYEQYF. V usage is TRBV21-1 and J usage is TRBJ2-7; the D segment call TRBD2 is taken from the table without a DNA check. TRBV21-1 is tagged as a pseudogene. The CDR3 is 18 amino acids.

The chain is built from TRBV6-5 and TRBJ1-3, with D tentatively TRBD1 (6 bases). CDR1 is MNHEY, CDR2 SVGAGI, per germline. Trimming took off 5 bases at V and 3 bases at J, with 14 bases between the two ends. The CDR3 is 15 amino acids. The CDR3 reads CASSTSPGVGNTIYF. CDR3 DNA: TGTGCCAGCAGTACCAGTCCAGGGGTTGGAAACACCATATATTTT.

The chain carries TRBV5-1 and TRBJ1-1; 7 nucleotides agree with TRBD1. The CDR3 length is 13 residues. V was pared by 4 bases and J by 7 bases, with 7 bases of the junction left unmatched. Per germline, CDR1 SGHRS and CDR2 YFSETQ. CDR3 sequence (DNA): TGCGCCAGCAGCCCAATCCCAGGGGGTGAAGCTTTCTTT. It yields the protein CASSPIPGGEAFF.

V is TRBV28 and J is TRBJ2-3; tentatively, D is TRBD2 (5 bases). CDR3 length: 14 residues. Trimming stripped 4 bases from V and 1 base from J, with 9 bases between. The germline gives CDR1 MDHEN, CDR2 SYDVKM. CDR3 nucleotide sequence: TGTGCCAGCAGTTCTGTCGGGGGCACAGATACGCAGTATTTT. This sequence encodes CASSSVGGTDTQYF.

The gene calls are TRBV7-2 and TRBJ2-1, with TRBD2 identical over 11 bases. The CDR3 totals 17 residues. V was clipped by 1 base and J by 0 bases; unmatched bases: 2. CDR1 is SGHTA, CDR2 FQGNSA, per germline. Here the CDR3 reads CASSLVGTSGSYNEQFF. CDR3 coding DNA: TGTGCCAGCAGCTTAGTAGGGACTAGCGGCTCCTACAATGAGCAGTTCTTC.

V gene TRBV10-1 combines with J gene TRBJ2-7; TRBD1 might be the D (6 bases). Trimming took 6 bases from V and 0 from J, leaving 12 bases between them. The germline V gene has CDR1 WNHNN and CDR2 SYGVQD (reference sequence). CDR3 length: 14 amino acids. CDR3 bases: TGCGCCAGCAGAGGGGGTTGGAGCTCCTACGAGCAGTACTTC. It translates to CASRGGWSSYEQYF.

The chain uses TRBV14 and TRBJ2-7, with D perhaps matching TRBD2 (6 bases). The germline V and J ends were trimmed by 0 bases and 7 bases, with 13 bases remaining between them. Germline lookup yields CDR1 SGHDN and CDR2 FVKESK. The CDR3 totals 14 residues. CDR3 protein: CASSQDNHGREQYF. CDR3 bases: TGTGCCAGCAGCCAAGATAACCATGGGAGGGAGCAGTACTTC.

The gene calls are TRBV6-2 or TRBV6-3 and TRBJ2-7; D is uncertain. CDR3 length: 15 residues. V lost 2 bases and J 0 bases, leaving 11 bases between the germline ends. CDR1 is MNHEY, CDR2 SVGEGT, per germline. The CDR3 is CASSYKSVYSYEQYF. CDR3 coding DNA: TGTGCCAGCAGTTACAAGTCGGTGTACTCCTACGAGCAGTACTTC.

V is TRBV28 and J is TRBJ2-1; TRBD2 matches at 13 bases. Unmatched junction bases numbered 22, after V lost 6 bases and J lost 5 bases. The CDR3 runs to 21 residues. Germline lookup yields CDR1 MDHEN and CDR2 SYDVKM. Here the CDR3 reads CASSSSLTSGGKRWSDNEQFF. The DNA for the CDR3 is TGTGCCAGCAGCTCGTCCTTGACTAGCGGGGGGAAAAGGTGGTCCGACAATGAGCAGTTCTTC.

CDR3 region: CASSLTGSSYEQYF. CDR3 coding DNA: TGTGCCAGCAGCTTAACAGGGAGTTCCTACGAGCAGTACTTC. This chain links TRBV7-9 with TRBJ2-7; a possible D gene is TRBD1 (6 bases). The germline V gene encodes CDR1 SEHNR and CDR2 FQNEAQ (reference sequence). The CDR3 is 14 amino acids. Trimming stripped 2 bases from V and 1 base from J, with 9 bases between. Looking up the rest from reference TRBV7-9 and TRBJ2-7 gives the full variable domain: DTGVSQNPRHKITKRGQNVTFRCDPISEHNRLYWYRQTLGQGPEFLTYFQNEAQLEKSRLLSDRFSAERPKGSFSTLEIQRTEQGDSAMYLCASSLTGSSYEQYFGPGTRLTVT.

This chain's CDR3 is CASSFSSGGQETQYF. The CDR3 nucleotides read TGTGCCAGCAGTTTCTCGAGCGGGGGCCAAGAGACCCAGTACTTC. The genes are TRBV11-3 and TRBJ2-5; 8 nucleotides agree with TRBD2. J gave up 1 base and V 6 bases, and 7 bases lay outside the gene matches. The V gene's germline CDR1 is SGHNT and CDR2 YENEEA. The CDR3 has 15 amino acids.

This chain joins TRBV10-3 and TRBJ1-5; D uncertain. This CDR3 spans 13 amino acids. CDR1 ENHRY and CDR2 SYGVKD come from the germline V gene. Deletions cut 5 bases from V and 3 bases from J, with 8 bases between. The CDR3: CAISTEINQPQHF. DNA for the CDR3: TGTGCCATCAGTACAGAAATCAATCAGCCCCAGCATTTT.

This sequence joins TRBV11-2 and TRBJ2-3, with TRBD2 identical over 13 bases. The germline CDR1 and CDR2 sequences are SGHAT and FQNNGV. The V and J ends lost 5 bases and 7 bases, in that order; junction bases with no gene match: 6. The CDR3 has 15 amino acids. CDR3 residues: CASSIGTSGAYTQYF. The CDR3 DNA reads TGTGCCAGCAGCATCGGGACTAGCGGGGCGTATACGCAGTATTTT.

The chain combines TRBV14 with TRBJ1-3, with 9 bases lining up with TRBD1. CDR1 and CDR2 (germline): SGHDN, FVKESK. Trimming at V came to 4 bases and at J to 4 bases, leaving 5 bases not matched to a gene. This CDR3 has 15 amino acids. The CDR3 protein is CASSPGTGFGNTIYF. The CDR3 nucleotides are TGTGCCAGCAGCCCCGGGACAGGGTTCGGAAACACCATATATTTT.

The chain joins TRBV11-2 to TRBJ2-2; D is uncertain. Germline V gene data show CDR1 as SGHAT and CDR2 as FQNNGV. Trimming shortened V by 5 bases and J by 5 bases, and 12 bases separated the two germline ends. This CDR3 region has 14 residues. CDR3 bases: TGTGCCAGCAGCCCCCTGAGAGCTACCGGGGAGCTGTTTTTT. As protein: CASSPLRATGELFF.

The rearrangement uses TRBV18 and TRBJ2-1, with 9 bases that match TRBD1. The CDR3 totals 16 residues. Trimming removed 2 bases from V and 9 bases from J; junction bases left unmatched: 11. The germline gives CDR1 KGHSH, CDR2 LQKENI. DNA of the CDR3: TGTGCCAGCTCACCATCTGGGACAGGGTTCGGTGGTGAGCAGTTCTTC. Protein: CASSPSGTGFGGEQFF. The variable domain in full, with the rest retrieved from reference TRBV18 and TRBJ2-1, is NAGVMQNPRHLVRRRGQEARLRCSPMKGHSHVYWYRQLPEEGLKFMVYLQKENIIDESGMPKERFSAEFPKEGPSILRIQQVVRGDSAAYFCASSPSGTGFGGEQFFGPGTRLTVL.

The V call is TRBV27, the J call TRBJ1-1; TRBD1 matches at 7 bases. V shed 6 bases and J 1 base; nucleotides not matched to a gene: 5. CDR3 length: 14 residues. CDR1 is MNHEY, CDR2 SMNVEV, per germline (reference sequence). The CDR3 spells CASSRPGGNTEAFF. CDR3 in DNA: TGTGCCAGCAGCCGTCCAGGGGGGAACACTGAAGCTTTCTTT.

The rearrangement uses TRBV3-1 (or the pseudogene TRBV3-2) and TRBJ1-2; possibly TRBD1 for D (5 bases). The CDR3 runs to 12 residues. The V gene lost 4 bases and the J gene lost 8 bases, with 11 bases spanning the gap. Germline values: CDR1 LGHDT, CDR2 YNNKEL (reference sequence). CDR3 residues: CASSRDFKGYTF. The CDR3 bases are TGTGCCAGCAGCCGGGACTTCAAGGGCTACACCTTC.